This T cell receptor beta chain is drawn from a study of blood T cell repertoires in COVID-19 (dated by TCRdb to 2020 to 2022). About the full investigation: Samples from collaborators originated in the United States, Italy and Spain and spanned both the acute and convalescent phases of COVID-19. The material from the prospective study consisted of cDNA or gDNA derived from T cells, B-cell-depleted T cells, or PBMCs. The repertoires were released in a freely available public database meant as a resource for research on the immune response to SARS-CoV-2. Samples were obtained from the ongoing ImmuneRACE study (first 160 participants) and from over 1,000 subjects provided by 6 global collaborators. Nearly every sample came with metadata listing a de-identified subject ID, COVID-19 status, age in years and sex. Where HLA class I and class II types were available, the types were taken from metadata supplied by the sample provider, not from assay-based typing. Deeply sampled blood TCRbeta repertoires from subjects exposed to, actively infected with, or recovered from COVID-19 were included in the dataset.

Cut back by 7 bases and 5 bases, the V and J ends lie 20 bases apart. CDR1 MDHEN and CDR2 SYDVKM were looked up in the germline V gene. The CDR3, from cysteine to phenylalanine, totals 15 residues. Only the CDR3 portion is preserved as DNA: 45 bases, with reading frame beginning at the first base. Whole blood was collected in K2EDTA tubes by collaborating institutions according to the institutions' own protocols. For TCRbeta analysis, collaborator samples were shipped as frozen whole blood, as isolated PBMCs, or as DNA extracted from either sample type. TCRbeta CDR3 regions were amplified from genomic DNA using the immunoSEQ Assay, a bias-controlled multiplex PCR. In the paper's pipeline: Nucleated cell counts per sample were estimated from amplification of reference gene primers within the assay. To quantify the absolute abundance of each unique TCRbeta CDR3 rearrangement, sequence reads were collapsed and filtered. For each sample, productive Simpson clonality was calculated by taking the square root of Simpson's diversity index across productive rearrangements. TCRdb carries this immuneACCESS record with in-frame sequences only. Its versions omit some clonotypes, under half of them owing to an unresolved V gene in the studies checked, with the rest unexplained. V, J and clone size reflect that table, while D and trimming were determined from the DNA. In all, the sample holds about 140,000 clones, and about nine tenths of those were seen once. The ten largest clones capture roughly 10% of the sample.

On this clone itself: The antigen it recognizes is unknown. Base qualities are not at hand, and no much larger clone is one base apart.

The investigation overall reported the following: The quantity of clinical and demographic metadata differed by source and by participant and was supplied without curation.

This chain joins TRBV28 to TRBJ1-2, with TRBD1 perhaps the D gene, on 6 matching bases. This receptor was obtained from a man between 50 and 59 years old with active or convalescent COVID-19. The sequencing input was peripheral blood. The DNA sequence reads TGTGCCAGCACCCCTCGTGGGACATTGATTTATGGCTACACCTTC. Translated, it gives CASTPRGTLIYGYTF.